Only one count was recorded for the clone carrying this TCR beta chain. Its cognate antigen is unknown. This specimen comes from a study of T cell responses to AZD1222 COVID-19 vaccine. The CDR3 spans 14 residues. CDR1 and CDR2 from the germline V gene are SEHNR and FQNEAQ (reference sequence). The trim removed 1 base at V and 5 bases at J, leaving 4 bases unmatched. Study-level findings and limits: CD4 TCRs associated with vaccination spanned spike, dominating at 160-218 and 743-854. Baseline seropositivity characterized only six AZD1222 recipients. Donors were largely white British and mainly female; clonal diversity was possibly underestimated. A reported finding is that nearly half of spike-specific TCRs target unmutated variant regions.

Repertoires were generated with immunoSEQ multiplex PCR, while TCRdb's copy carries only in-frame clones and drops some. This table holds tens of thousands of clones, 70% to 90% found once. The chain is built from TRBV7-9 and TRBJ2-7; 8 positions match TRBD1. This clonotype was obtained from an adult who received the AZD1222 COVID-19 vaccine. Sequenced here: peripheral blood, sampled 28 days after the second AZD1222 dose. The CDR3 loop reads CASSLGQGIHEQYF. CDR3 coding DNA: TGTGCCAGCAGCTTAGGACAGGGGATTCACGAGCAGTACTTC.